These 30 T cell receptor beta chains came from one sample sequenced in a study of blood T cell repertoires in COVID-19. The data were produced by immunoSEQ multiplex PCR, yet TCRdb's version contains in-frame clones alone and is incomplete. The sample includes 200,000 to 250,000 clones, around 86% seen only once; the top ten take 2% to 2.5%. The sequencing input was peripheral blood. Receptor source: a man under 40 who had recovered from COVID-19.

This chain joins TRBV19 and TRBJ2-2; D is possibly TRBD1 (6 bases). The CDR3 loop spans 15 amino acids. V was shortened by 6 bases and J by 7 bases, with 18 bases between the two germline ends. The germline V gene has CDR1 LNHDA and CDR2 SQIVND (reference sequence). The CDR3 nucleotides are TGTGCCAGTAGATTGGGGGCACCGGTTTACGGGGAGCTGTTTTTT. Translated, it gives CASRLGAPVYGELFF.

The chain joins TRBV3-1 (or the pseudogene TRBV3-2) to TRBJ2-3; 14 bases are a match to TRBD2. The junction had 8 bases not matched to a gene; V was cut back by 3 bases and J by 6 bases. This CDR3 is built from 17 residues. The germline V gene encodes CDR1 LGHDT and CDR2 YNNKEL (reference sequence). CDR3 bases: TGTGCCAGCAGCCAGAGACTAGCGGGGGGGCCTGCGGATACGCAGTATTTT. Translation: CASSQRLAGGPADTQYF.

This chain joins TRBV2 and TRBJ2-3; 8 bases are a match to TRBD2. There are 17 residues in the CDR3. With V trimmed by 2 bases and J by 3 bases, 10 bases remained unmatched. From germline, CDR1 is SNHLY and CDR2 FYNNEI. The CDR3 nucleotides are TGTGCCAGCAGTGAATGGAGGAGCGGGGGACGGACAGATACGCAGTATTTT. Encoded protein: CASSEWRSGGRTDTQYF.

The chain has TRBV10-3 and TRBJ1-1; weak D call: TRBD1 (6 bases). This CDR3 is built from 14 residues. The V and J ends lost 6 bases and 8 bases respectively, with 19 bases between them. Germline V gene data show CDR1 as ENHRY and CDR2 as SYGVKD. Here the CDR3 reads CAISADTGKKEAFF. For the CDR3, the DNA is TGTGCCATCAGCGCAGACACAGGGAAGAAGGAAGCTTTCTTT.

The genes are TRBV6-5 and TRBJ2-7, with 7 bases identical to TRBD1. Germline V gives CDR1 MNHEY, CDR2 SVGAGI. The V gene end was trimmed by 7 bases and the J gene end by 3 bases; junction bases not matched to a gene: 12. There are 15 residues in the CDR3. CDR3 sequence (DNA): TGTGCCAGCACCTCCTCCCGGGACAGATACTACGAGCAGTACTTC. Amino acids: CASTSSRDRYYEQYF.

This rearrangement joins TRBV12-3 or TRBV12-4 to TRBJ1-2; no firm D call. V was clipped by 3 bases and J by 8 bases, with 10 bases between them. The CDR3 has 12 residues. The CDR3, as DNA: TGTGCCAGCAGTTTCGCACGAGGGGGCTACACCTTC. Encoded protein: CASSFARGGYTF.

The V and J genes are TRBV29-1 and TRBJ2-3, with TRBD1 matching 10 bases. Germline loops: CDR1 SQVTM, CDR2 ANQGSEA. J was trimmed by 1 base and V by 7 bases; bases with no gene match: 8. This CDR3 region has 15 residues. In nucleotides, the CDR3 is TGCAGCGCCCGGGACAGGGGACGGGGCACAGATACGCAGTATTTT. Protein product: CSARDRGRGTDTQYF.

The J gene is TRBJ1-5, the V gene TRBV2, with TRBD1 as a possible D gene (5 bases). Germline CDR1 SNHLY, CDR2 FYNNEI. Trimming cost V 8 bases and J 4 bases, with 18 bases left between them. CDR3 size: 15 residues. The CDR3 DNA reads TGTGCCAGCGGGGGGGAGGGGCAGAGGAATCAGCCCCAGCATTTT. It codes for CASGGEGQRNQPQHF.

The genes are TRBV5-8 and TRBJ2-5, with D perhaps matching TRBD2 (7 bases). CDR1 is SGHTS, CDR2 YDEGEE, per germline. The CDR3 spans 8 residues. The CDR3 sequence: CAGGAQYF. The CDR3 DNA reads as TGTGCAGGGGGGGCCCAGTACTTC.

The chain carries TRBV12-3 or TRBV12-4 and TRBJ1-4; tentative D call: TRBD1 (6 bases). V lost 7 bases and J lost 8, with 11 bases in between. The CDR3 covers 12 residues. The CDR3 coding sequence is TGTGCCAGCACGAAACAGGGCGAAAAACTGTTTTTT. Its protein product is CASTKQGEKLFF.

This clone is a singleton in its sample. The V gene is TRBV7-2, the J gene TRBJ2-5; 12 nucleotides align to TRBD2. Looked up from germline, CDR1 is SGHTA and CDR2 is FQGNSA. V shed 5 bases and J 3 bases; nucleotides not matched to a gene: 4. The CDR3 is 15 residues long. CDR3 bases: TGTGCCAGCAGCCGGACTAGCGGGGCCGAAGAGACCCAGTACTTC. It translates to CASSRTSGAEETQYF.

V and J are TRBV5-6 and TRBJ1-2, with D hard to call. The CDR3 runs to 14 residues. V shed 0 bases and J shed 3 bases, with 9 bases lying between them. Per germline, CDR1 SGHDT and CDR2 YYEEEE. In DNA form, the CDR3 reads TGTGCCAGCAGCTTGGTTTATCTCGACTATGGCTACACCTTC. It encodes CASSLVYLDYGYTF.

The chain recombines TRBV7-9 with TRBJ1-1; a possible D gene is TRBD1 (6 bases). There are 12 residues in the CDR3. Germline-derived CDR1 and CDR2 are SEHNR and FQNEAQ (reference sequence). V was clipped by 6 bases and J by 6 bases, with 11 bases between them. The CDR3 loop is CASSTQGPEAFF. The DNA of the CDR3 is TGTGCCAGCAGTACCCAGGGGCCTGAAGCTTTCTTT. Looking up the rest from reference TRBV7-9 and TRBJ1-1 gives the full variable domain: DTGVSQNPRHKITKRGQNVTFRCDPISEHNRLYWYRQTLGQGPEFLTYFQNEAQLEKSRLLSDRFSAERPKGSFSTLEIQRTEQGDSAMYLCASSTQGPEAFFGQGTRLTVV.

The chain has TRBV27 and TRBJ2-1, with 14 bases aligning to TRBD2. V shed 4 bases, J shed 3 bases, and the junction held 11 bases outside the gene matches. Looked up from germline, CDR1 is MNHEY and CDR2 is SMNVEV (reference sequence). The CDR3 contains 19 residues. CDR3 residues: CASSYRAGLAGGYYNEQFF. The CDR3 DNA follows: TGTGCCAGCAGTTACAGGGCAGGACTAGCGGGGGGCTACTACAATGAGCAGTTCTTC.

This chain joins TRBV5-5 and TRBJ1-2, with TRBD1 as a possible D gene (5 bases). Germline CDR1 reads SGHKS; CDR2 reads YYEKEE (reference sequence). CDR3 size: 14 residues. V lost 0 bases and J 6 bases, leaving 12 bases between the germline ends. Here the CDR3 DNA reads TGTGCCAGCAGCTTGGAGGGGACTGGGCATGGCTACACCTTC. Translated, it gives CASSLEGTGHGYTF.

The chain combines TRBV11-2 with TRBJ2-2; TRBD2 matches at 10 bases. This CDR3 has 15 residues. Germline V gene data show CDR1 as SGHAT and CDR2 as FQNNGV. V lost 6 bases, J lost 7 bases, and 8 bases stayed unmatched. The CDR3 nucleotides read TGTGCCAGCAGGGGCACTAGCGGGGTTGGCGGGGAGCTGTTTTTT. Residues: CASRGTSGVGGELFF.

The chain links TRBV14 to TRBJ2-7; the match to TRBD1 covers 9 bases. J was trimmed by 3 bases and V by 3 bases; bases with no gene match: 6. The CDR3 totals 15 residues. In germline, CDR1 is SGHDN, CDR2 FVKESK. The CDR3 DNA is TGTGCCAGCAGCCATCAACAGGGGGCATTCTACGAGCAGTACTTC. The encoded protein is CASSHQQGAFYEQYF.

V usage is TRBV7-8 and J usage is TRBJ1-1; tentative D call: TRBD1 (6 bases). The V gene's germline CDR1 is SGHVS and CDR2 FQNEAQ. CDR3 size: 17 residues. V was shortened by 5 bases and J by 5 bases, with 24 bases between the two germline ends. Written as DNA, the CDR3 is TGTGCCAGCAGCCCACGGGTACAGGGTAGGATGGGGACTGAAGCTTTCTTT. Translating it yields CASSPRVQGRMGTEAFF.

J is TRBJ1-1 and V is TRBV19; D perhaps matches TRBD1 (6 bases). Germline V gives CDR1 LNHDA, CDR2 SQIVND (reference sequence). This CDR3 spans 12 amino acids. The V gene lost 7 bases and the J gene lost 10 bases, with 16 bases spanning the gap. DNA for the CDR3: TGTGCCAGTACGGTAGGGGGAGCTGGAGCTTTCTTT. This translates into CASTVGGAGAFF.

The chain employs TRBV29-1 and TRBJ1-1; 9 bases agree with TRBD1. Unmatched junction bases numbered 10, after V lost 7 bases and J lost 7 bases. The CDR3 length is 13 residues. From germline, CDR1 is SQVTM and CDR2 ANQGSEA. DNA of the CDR3: TGCAGCGCCGAGTCAGGGACAGGGAGTGAAGCTTTCTTT. Translated, it gives CSAESGTGSEAFF.

This sequence joins TRBV21-1 and TRBJ1-6. TRBV21-1 corresponds to a pseudogene. This CDR3 is 17 amino acids long. CDR3 sequence reads: CASSKPGRLTYNSPLHF. CDR3 DNA: TGTGCCAGCAGCAAACCGGGGAGGCTGACCTATAATTCACCCCTCCACTTT.

The chain combines TRBV7-9 with TRBJ2-7; a weak D match, TRBD1 (7 bases). Germline V lookup: CDR1 SEHNR, CDR2 FQNEAQ (reference sequence). V lost 7 bases and J 5 bases, leaving 21 bases between the germline ends. This CDR3 spans 15 amino acids. The CDR3 DNA reads TGTGCCAGCACCCCCCAGGGGGGAATCCGAAACGAGCAGTACTTC. It is translated as CASTPQGGIRNEQYF.

This clone was observed a few times. The CDR3 DNA reads as TGTGCCAGCAGCTTGGCCTCGGCAGGGCCTACCGAAAACATTCAGTACTTC. Translation gives CASSLASAGPTENIQYF. This rearrangement joins TRBV5-4 to TRBJ2-4, with D perhaps matching TRBD1 (5 bases). CDR3 length equals 17 residues. Trimming took off 0 bases at V and 5 bases at J, with 18 bases between the two ends. Germline values: CDR1 SGHNT, CDR2 YYREEE (reference sequence).

The chain carries TRBV9 and TRBJ2-2; tentatively, D is TRBD1 (6 bases). The germline V and J ends were trimmed by 0 bases and 3 bases, with 12 bases remaining between them. Germline values: CDR1 SGDLS, CDR2 YYNGEE. This CDR3 has 16 amino acids. The CDR3 region has the DNA TGTGCCAGCAGCGTAGCAACAGGGCGATACACCGGGGAGCTGTTTTTT. Its translation: CASSVATGRYTGELFF.

This clone was recorded once. The V and J genes are TRBV5-3 and TRBJ1-5; D ambiguous. TRBV5-3 is an ORF, and what it does is uncertain. V lost 3 bases, J lost 1 base, and 8 bases lay in between. The CDR3 covers 14 residues. This chain's CDR3 is CARSSEQSNQPQHF. The CDR3 DNA reads TGTGCCAGAAGCTCTGAACAAAGCAATCAGCCCCAGCATTTT.

This clone was counted only a few times. V and J are TRBV18 and TRBJ1-5; 9 bases align to TRBD1. Germline trimming cut 5 bases from V and 5 bases from J; bases unmatched to any gene: 7. Germline CDR1 is KGHSH and CDR2 is LQKENI. The CDR3 loop spans 15 amino acids. CDR3 coding DNA: TGTGCCAGCTCAGCTGGACAGGGGTCAGATCAGCCCCAGCATTTT. As protein: CASSAGQGSDQPQHF. The variable domain in full, with the rest retrieved from reference TRBV18 and TRBJ1-5, is NAGVMQNPRHLVRRRGQEARLRCSPMKGHSHVYWYRQLPEEGLKFMVYLQKENIIDESGMPKERFSAEFPKEGPSILRIQQVVRGDSAAYFCASSAGQGSDQPQHFGDGTRLSIL.

This chain connects TRBV9 to TRBJ1-2; 7 bases match TRBD1. J was trimmed by 4 bases and V by 3 bases; bases with no gene match: 6. There are 14 residues in the CDR3. Germline V lookup: CDR1 SGDLS, CDR2 YYNGEE. This CDR3 reads CASSDGTALYGYTF. In nucleotides, the CDR3 is TGTGCCAGCAGCGACGGGACAGCACTCTATGGCTACACCTTC.

The gene calls are TRBV30 and TRBJ2-4; D gene uncertain. This CDR3 is 13 amino acids long. V was clipped by 1 base and J by 0 bases, with 4 bases between them. Germline V CDR1 and CDR2: GTSNPN, SVGIG (reference sequence). As DNA, the CDR3 is TGTGCCTGGAGTGCCCTAGCCAAAAACATTCAGTACTTC. Its translation is CAWSALAKNIQYF.

This chain joins TRBV19 and TRBJ2-7, with 9 bases fitting TRBD2. Germline V lookup: CDR1 LNHDA, CDR2 SQIVND (reference sequence). This CDR3 contains 14 residues. V lost 5 bases to trimming and J lost 1 base; unmatched junction nucleotides: 3. The CDR3, as DNA: TGTGCCAGTAGTCCGAGCGGGGGGTCCTACGAGCAGTACTTC. Protein sequence: CASSPSGGSYEQYF.

The gene calls are TRBV2 and TRBJ2-2; D might be TRBD2 (6 bases). Germline CDR1 SNHLY, CDR2 FYNNEI. CDR3 length: 16 amino acids. V dropped 1 base and J dropped 1 base, with 10 bases sitting between them. CDR3 DNA: TGTGCCAGCAGTGAAGGTCGAGCGGGGAACACCGGGGAGCTGTTTTTT. Its protein product is CASSEGRAGNTGELFF.